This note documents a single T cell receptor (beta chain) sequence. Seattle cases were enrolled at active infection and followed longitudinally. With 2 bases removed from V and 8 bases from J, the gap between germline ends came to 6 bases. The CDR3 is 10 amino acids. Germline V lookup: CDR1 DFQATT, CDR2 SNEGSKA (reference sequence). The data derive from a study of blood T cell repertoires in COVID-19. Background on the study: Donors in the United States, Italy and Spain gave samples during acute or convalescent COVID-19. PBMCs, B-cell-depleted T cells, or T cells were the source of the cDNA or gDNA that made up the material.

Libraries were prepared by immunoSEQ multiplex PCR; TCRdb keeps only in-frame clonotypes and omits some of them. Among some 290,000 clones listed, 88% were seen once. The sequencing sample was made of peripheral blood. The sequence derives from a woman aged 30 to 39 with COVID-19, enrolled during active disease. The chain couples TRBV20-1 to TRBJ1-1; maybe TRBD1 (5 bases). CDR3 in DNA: TGCAGTGCTAGAAGGACAGAAGCTTTCTTT. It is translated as CSARRTEAFF.